This T cell receptor (beta chain) came from a study of vaccination and CD4 T cells after COVID-19 (dated by TCRdb to the early 2020s). About the investigation overall: The convalescent cohort included six males and four females, with two Hispanic individuals, seven Caucasians, two Asians and one multiracial person. Each participant got two doses of either the Pfizer-BioNTech BNT162b2 vaccine (n=8) or the Moderna mRNA-1273 vaccine (n=2). Post-COVID blood samples were collected from convalescent patients a median of about 92 days after diagnosis, with a range of roughly 35 to 170 days. Post-vaccine blood samples were collected a median of approximately 68 days after the second vaccine dose, ranging from about 12 to 241 days. Overlapping spike peptide pools from SARS-CoV-2 and from the common cold coronaviruses HCoV-NL63, HCoV-OC43 and HCoV-229E were used as culture stimuli. As controls, cultures received a CEFX viral epitope pool (the positive control), an HIV-1 Nef peptide pool (the negative control), or no peptide at all. The spike-specific CD4+ TCR repertoire was compared before and after mRNA vaccination in approximately 9 COVID-19 convalescent patients and a handful of infection-naive healthy vaccine recipients. Memory CD4+ T cell crossreactivity between SARS-CoV-2 and common cold coronavirus spike proteins was assessed at the TCR clonotype level in an earlier paper using these donors.

This clonotype occurred a few times. Its antigen target is currently unknown. No much larger clonotype is one base removed from it; base qualities were not supplied. Taken with the paper, the label for treatment or condition translates to: approximately nine-day PBMC culture with coronavirus spike peptide pools or control peptides (ViraFEST assay). CD4+ T cells from unexposed donors were collected before the COVID-19 pandemic (2011-2018). The study used the ViraFEST assay, which expanded antigen-specific T cells with peptide pools and then identified expanded clonotypes by TCR sequencing. Each well held under 2.5 million PBMCs cultured in IMDM containing roughly 5.5% human AB serum and approximately 9.6 IU/ml IL-2, with 8.5 to 10 ug/ml peptide pools added. Half of the culture medium was replaced with fresh IL-2-containing medium on days 3 and 7. After approximately eleven days of culture, CD4+ T cells were isolated by negative selection using the EasySep CD4+ T cell isolation kit. As far as cell numbers permitted, CD4+ T cells from unexposed donors were tested for reactivity against SARS-CoV-2 S and N as well as four spike pools from common cold coronaviruses. PBMCs were separated from whole blood using Ficoll-Paque Plus gradient centrifugation and then either used fresh or cryopreserved at -140C. Culture conditions were generally each tested in triplicate wells. Leukapheresis product for the unexposed donors was purchased commercially.

Receptors were amplified or captured by PCR. At the Johns Hopkins FTIC core, DNA from the cultured CD4+ T cells underwent TCR sequencing with the Oncomine TCR Beta short-read assay. Genomic DNA was extracted from the cultured CD4+ T cells with the QIAamp micro DNA kit. The Oncomine TCR Beta libraries from cultured CD4+ T cells were pooled using unique dual indexes and then sequenced on an Illumina iSeq 100. The authors' pipeline ran thus. Non-productive sequences were removed, and CDR3s that did not start with C, did not end with F or W, or were shorter than 7 amino acids were discarded. Antigen-specific clonotypes were identified with the MANAFEST web application by comparing peptide-stimulated wells with reference and other culture wells. For a clone to be called positive, the clone needed an FDR below 0.05, an odds ratio above 5, and a productive frequency above 0.1% in at least two of three replicate wells. A clonotype was classed as cross-reactive if the clonotype showed significant expansion both in SARS-CoV-2 spike wells and in at least one common cold coronavirus spike condition. Using R version 3.6.1, CDR3 homology was evaluated through Levenshtein distances (stringdist) along with unrooted phylogenetic trees (ape). Starting from the raw public reads, TCRdb applied fastp trimming at Q25, assembled clones with MiXCR and retained in-frame beta chains. Rows matching on CDR3 protein sequence are summarized as one entry with the most common DNA and genes. V and J calls and clone size were set by TCRdb, not the authors. Within this sample are over 6,500 distinct CDR3 sequences, with roughly two fifths of them counted one time only. Around 34% of the sample rests with the top ten.

V is pared back by 1 base and J by 8 bases, with 17 bases lying between the germline termini. Including the terminal cysteine and phenylalanine, the CDR3 comprises 15 residues. Of all the DNA, just the CDR3 is kept, 45 bases in frame from base 1. CDR1 is given as SEHNR and CDR2 as FQNEAQ, both from the germline V gene (reference sequence). The paper's findings and limits, for the study overall: Only a relatively small number of convalescent patients were included in the study, and early timepoints following natural infection were not analyzed. Of the vaccine-specific clones found in convalescent patients, nearly all (304 of 307) were mono-reactive for SARS-CoV-2 spike instead of being cross-reactive with common cold coronaviruses. Although the median number of SARS-CoV-2-reactive clonotypes went up from 21 after infection to approximately 40 after vaccination, the increase was not significant. Among the post-vaccine SARS-CoV-2-reactive clones in convalescent patients, a median around 86% showed up only after vaccination, which suggests vaccine-specific priming.

Material for sequencing was CD4+ T cells from blood, cultured in vitro. The chain joins TRBV7-9 to TRBJ1-2; a weak D assignment points to TRBD1 (5 bases agree). The clonotype was recovered from a human donor in good health. Read as DNA, the sequence is TGTGCCAGCAGCTTAGGAGTAGTGGCAGGGAAAGGCTACACCTTC. Its translation reads: CASSLGVVAGKGYTF.